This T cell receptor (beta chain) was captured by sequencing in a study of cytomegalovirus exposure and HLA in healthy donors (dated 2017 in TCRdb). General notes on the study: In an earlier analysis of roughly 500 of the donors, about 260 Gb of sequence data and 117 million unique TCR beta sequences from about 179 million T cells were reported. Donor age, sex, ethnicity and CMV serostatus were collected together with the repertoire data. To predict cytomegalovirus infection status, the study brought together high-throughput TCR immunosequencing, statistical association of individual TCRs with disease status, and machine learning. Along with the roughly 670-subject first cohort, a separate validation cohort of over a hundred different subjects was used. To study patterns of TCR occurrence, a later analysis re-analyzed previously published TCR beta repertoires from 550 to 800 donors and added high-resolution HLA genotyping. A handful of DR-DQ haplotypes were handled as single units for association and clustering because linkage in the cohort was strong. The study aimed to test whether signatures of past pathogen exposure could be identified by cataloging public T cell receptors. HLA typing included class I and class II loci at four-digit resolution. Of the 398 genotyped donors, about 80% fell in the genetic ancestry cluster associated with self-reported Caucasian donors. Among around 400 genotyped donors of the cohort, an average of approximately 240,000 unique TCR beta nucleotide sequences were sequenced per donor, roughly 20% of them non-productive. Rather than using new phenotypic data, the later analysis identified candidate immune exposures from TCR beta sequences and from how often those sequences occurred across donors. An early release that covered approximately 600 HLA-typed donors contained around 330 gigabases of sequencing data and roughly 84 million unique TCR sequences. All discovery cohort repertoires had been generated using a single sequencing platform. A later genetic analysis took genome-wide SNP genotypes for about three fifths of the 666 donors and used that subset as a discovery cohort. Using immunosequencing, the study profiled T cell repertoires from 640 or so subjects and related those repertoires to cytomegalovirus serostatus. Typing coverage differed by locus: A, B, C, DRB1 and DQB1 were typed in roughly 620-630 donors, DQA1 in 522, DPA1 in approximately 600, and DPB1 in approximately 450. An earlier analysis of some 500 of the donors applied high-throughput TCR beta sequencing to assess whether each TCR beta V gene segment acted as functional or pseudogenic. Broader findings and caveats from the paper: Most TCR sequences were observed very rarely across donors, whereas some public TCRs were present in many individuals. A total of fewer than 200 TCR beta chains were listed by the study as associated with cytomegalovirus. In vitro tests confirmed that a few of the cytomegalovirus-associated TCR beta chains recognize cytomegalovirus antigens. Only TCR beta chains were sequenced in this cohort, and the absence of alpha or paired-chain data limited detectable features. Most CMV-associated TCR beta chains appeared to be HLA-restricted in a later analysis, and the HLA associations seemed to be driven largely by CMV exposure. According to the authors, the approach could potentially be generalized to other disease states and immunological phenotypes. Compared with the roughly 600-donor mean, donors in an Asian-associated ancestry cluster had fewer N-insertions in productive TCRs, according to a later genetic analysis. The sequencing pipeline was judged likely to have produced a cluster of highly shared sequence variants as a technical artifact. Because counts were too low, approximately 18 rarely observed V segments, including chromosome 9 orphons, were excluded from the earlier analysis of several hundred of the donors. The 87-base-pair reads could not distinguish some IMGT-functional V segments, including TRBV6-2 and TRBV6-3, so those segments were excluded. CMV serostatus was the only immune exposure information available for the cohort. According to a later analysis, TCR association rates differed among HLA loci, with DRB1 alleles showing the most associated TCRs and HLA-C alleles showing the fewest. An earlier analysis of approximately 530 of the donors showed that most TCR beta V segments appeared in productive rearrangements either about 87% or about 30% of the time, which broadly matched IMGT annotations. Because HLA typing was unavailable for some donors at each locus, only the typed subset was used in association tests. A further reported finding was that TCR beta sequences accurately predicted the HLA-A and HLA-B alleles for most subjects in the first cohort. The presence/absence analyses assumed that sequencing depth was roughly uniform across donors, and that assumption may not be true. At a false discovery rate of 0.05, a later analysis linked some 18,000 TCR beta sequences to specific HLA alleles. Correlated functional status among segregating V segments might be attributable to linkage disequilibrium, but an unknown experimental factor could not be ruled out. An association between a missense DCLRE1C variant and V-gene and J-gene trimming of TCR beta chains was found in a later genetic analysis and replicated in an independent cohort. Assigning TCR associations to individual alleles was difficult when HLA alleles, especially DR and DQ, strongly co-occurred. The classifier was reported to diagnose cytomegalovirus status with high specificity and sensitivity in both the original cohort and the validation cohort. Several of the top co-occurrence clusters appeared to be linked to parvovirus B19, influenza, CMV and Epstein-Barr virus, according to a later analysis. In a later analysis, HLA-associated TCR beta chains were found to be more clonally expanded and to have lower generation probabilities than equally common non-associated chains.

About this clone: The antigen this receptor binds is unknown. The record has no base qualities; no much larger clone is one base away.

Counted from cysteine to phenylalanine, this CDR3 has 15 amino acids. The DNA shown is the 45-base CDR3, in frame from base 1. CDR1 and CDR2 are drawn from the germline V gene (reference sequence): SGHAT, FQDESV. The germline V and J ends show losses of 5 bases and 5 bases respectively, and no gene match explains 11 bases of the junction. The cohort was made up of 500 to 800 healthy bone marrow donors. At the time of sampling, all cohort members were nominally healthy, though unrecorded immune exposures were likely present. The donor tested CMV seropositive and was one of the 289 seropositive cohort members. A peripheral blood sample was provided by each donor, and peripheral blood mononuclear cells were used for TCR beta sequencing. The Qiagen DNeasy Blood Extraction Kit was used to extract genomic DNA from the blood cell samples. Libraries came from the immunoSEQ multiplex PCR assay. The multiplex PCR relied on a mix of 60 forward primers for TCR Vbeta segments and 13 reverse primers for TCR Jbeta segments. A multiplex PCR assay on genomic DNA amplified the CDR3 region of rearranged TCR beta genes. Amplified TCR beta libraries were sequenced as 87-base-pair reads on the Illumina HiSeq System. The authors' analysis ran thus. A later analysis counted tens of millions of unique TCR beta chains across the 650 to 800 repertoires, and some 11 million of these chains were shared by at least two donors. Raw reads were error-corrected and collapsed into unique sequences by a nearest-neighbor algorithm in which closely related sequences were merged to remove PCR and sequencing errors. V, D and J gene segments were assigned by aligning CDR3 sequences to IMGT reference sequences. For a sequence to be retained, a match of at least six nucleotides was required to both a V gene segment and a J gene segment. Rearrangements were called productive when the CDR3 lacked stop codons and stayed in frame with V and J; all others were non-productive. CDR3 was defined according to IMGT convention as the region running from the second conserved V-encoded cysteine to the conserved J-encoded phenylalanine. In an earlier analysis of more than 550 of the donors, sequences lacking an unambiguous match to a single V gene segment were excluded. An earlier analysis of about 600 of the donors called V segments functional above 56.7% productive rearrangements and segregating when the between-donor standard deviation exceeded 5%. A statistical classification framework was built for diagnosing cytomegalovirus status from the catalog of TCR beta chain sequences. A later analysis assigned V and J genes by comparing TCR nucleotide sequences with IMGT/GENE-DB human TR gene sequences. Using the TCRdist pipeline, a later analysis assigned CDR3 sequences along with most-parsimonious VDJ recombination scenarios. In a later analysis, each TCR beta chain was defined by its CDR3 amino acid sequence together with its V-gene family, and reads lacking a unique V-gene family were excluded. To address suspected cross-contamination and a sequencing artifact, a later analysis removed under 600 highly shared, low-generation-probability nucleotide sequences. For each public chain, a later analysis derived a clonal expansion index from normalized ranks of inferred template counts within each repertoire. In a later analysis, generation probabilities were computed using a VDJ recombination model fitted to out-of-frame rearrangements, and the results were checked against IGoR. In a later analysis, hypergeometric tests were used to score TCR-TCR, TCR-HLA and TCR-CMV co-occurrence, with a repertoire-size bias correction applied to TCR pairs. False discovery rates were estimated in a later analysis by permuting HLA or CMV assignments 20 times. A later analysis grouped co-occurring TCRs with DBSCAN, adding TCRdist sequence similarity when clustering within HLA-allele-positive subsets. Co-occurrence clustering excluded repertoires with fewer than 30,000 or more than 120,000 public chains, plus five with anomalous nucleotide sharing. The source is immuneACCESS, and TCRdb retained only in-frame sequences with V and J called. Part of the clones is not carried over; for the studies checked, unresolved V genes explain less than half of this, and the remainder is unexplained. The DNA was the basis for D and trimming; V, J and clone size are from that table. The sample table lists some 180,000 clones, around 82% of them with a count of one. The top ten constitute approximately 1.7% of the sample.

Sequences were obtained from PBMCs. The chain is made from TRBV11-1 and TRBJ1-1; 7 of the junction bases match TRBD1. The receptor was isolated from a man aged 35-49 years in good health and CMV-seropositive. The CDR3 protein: CASSAHRTGITEAFF. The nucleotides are TGTGCCAGCAGCGCTCACCGGACAGGAATAACTGAAGCTTTCTTT.